Listed below are T cell receptor beta chains from one sample, sequenced in a study of T cell responses to AZD1222 COVID-19 vaccine. TCRdb's copy holds only in-frame clones and misses some; the assay was immunoSEQ multiplex PCR. The table lists 100,000 to 130,000 clones, about 90% of them singletons. Material: peripheral blood, obtained 28 days after the second AZD1222 dose. The receptor source for this set is an adult who received the AZD1222 COVID-19 vaccine. Each CDR3 is given with its conserved first and last residue. Fields, in order: clone size, J gene, D gene, V gene, CDR3 protein, CDR3 DNA. The D gene is left open where the match is weak. Only part of the rows carry a size: once, few, many, or a class if the clone is expanded.

clone_size: once; j_call: TRBJ2-2; d_call: -; v_call: TRBV11-2; cdr3_aa: CASSFSVMNTGELFF; cdr3_nt: TGTGCCAGCAGCTTCTCAGTTATGAACACCGGGGAGCTGTTTTTT
clone_size: few; j_call: TRBJ1-3; d_call: -; v_call: TRBV29-1; cdr3_aa: CSVEGGPLGNTIYF; cdr3_nt: TGCAGCGTTGAAGGCGGGCCACTTGGCAACACCATATATTTT
clone_size: -; j_call: TRBJ1-2; d_call: -; v_call: TRBV6-5; cdr3_aa: CASIPGRNFYGYTF; cdr3_nt: TGTGCCAGCATTCCGGGACGGAACTTCTATGGCTACACCTTC
clone_size: -; j_call: TRBJ1-1; d_call: TRBD1; v_call: TRBV6-5; cdr3_aa: CASTRQGVGTEAFF; cdr3_nt: TGTGCCAGCACTAGACAGGGGGTAGGAACTGAAGCTTTCTTT
clone_size: -; j_call: TRBJ2-5; d_call: TRBD2; v_call: TRBV7-2; cdr3_aa: CASTKRGGLQETQYF; cdr3_nt: TGTGCCAGCACAAAGCGGGGGGGCCTCCAAGAGACCCAGTACTTC
clone_size: -; j_call: TRBJ1-2; d_call: TRBD1; v_call: TRBV28; cdr3_aa: CASSLGTGGYGYTF; cdr3_nt: TGTGCCAGCAGTTTAGGGACAGGGGGCTATGGCTACACCTTC
clone_size: few; j_call: TRBJ1-4; d_call: -; v_call: TRBV27; cdr3_aa: CASSLYPPQGINEKLFF; cdr3_nt: TGTGCCAGCAGTTTATATCCCCCCCAGGGGATAAATGAAAAACTGTTTTTT
clone_size: -; j_call: TRBJ2-2; d_call: -; v_call: TRBV6-5; cdr3_aa: CASSYSGYTGELFF; cdr3_nt: TGTGCCAGCAGTTACTCCGGGTACACCGGGGAGCTGTTTTTT
clone_size: -; j_call: TRBJ1-5; d_call: -; v_call: TRBV19; cdr3_aa: CASSISNSNQPQHF; cdr3_nt: TGTGCCAGTAGTATTTCCAATAGCAATCAGCCCCAGCATTTT
clone_size: few; j_call: TRBJ2-5; d_call: -; v_call: TRBV7-2; cdr3_aa: CASSLGGVRSKTQYF; cdr3_nt: TGTGCCAGCAGCTTAGGTGGGGTCCGAAGTAAGACCCAGTACTTC
clone_size: -; j_call: TRBJ1-2; d_call: TRBD1; v_call: TRBV24-1; cdr3_aa: CATSDGYGTGGFGYTF; cdr3_nt: TGTGCCACCAGTGATGGGTACGGGACAGGGGGCTTTGGCTACACCTTC
clone_size: -; j_call: TRBJ2-5; d_call: TRBD1; v_call: TRBV7-6; cdr3_aa: CASSNTGQQETQYF; cdr3_nt: TGTGCCAGCAGCAACACGGGACAGCAAGAGACCCAGTACTTC
clone_size: -; j_call: TRBJ1-5; d_call: -; v_call: TRBV24-1; cdr3_aa: CATSDPPDGQPQHF; cdr3_nt: TGTGCCACCAGTGATCCTCCGGACGGTCAGCCCCAGCATTTT
clone_size: few; j_call: TRBJ1-3; d_call: TRBD1; v_call: TRBV18; cdr3_aa: CASSPPTGRYGNTIYF; cdr3_nt: TGTGCCAGCTCACCCCCGACAGGGCGCTACGGAAACACCATATATTTT
clone_size: -; j_call: TRBJ2-7; d_call: TRBD2; v_call: TRBV28; cdr3_aa: CASSRTSGAYEQYF; cdr3_nt: TGTGCCAGCAGTCGGACTAGCGGGGCCTACGAGCAGTACTTC
clone_size: -; j_call: TRBJ1-5; d_call: -; v_call: TRBV7-2; cdr3_aa: CASSLFQGDQPQHF; cdr3_nt: TGTGCCAGCAGCTTATTTCAGGGCGATCAGCCCCAGCATTTT
clone_size: once; j_call: TRBJ2-2; d_call: -; v_call: TRBV5-1; cdr3_aa: CASSLDRPNTGELFF; cdr3_nt: TGCGCCAGCAGCTTGGACAGACCGAACACCGGGGAGCTGTTTTTT
clone_size: once; j_call: TRBJ2-3; d_call: TRBD1; v_call: TRBV19; cdr3_aa: CASSTPTGRGTDTQYF; cdr3_nt: TGTGCCAGTAGTACCCCGACAGGGAGAGGCACAGATACGCAGTATTTT
clone_size: -; j_call: TRBJ2-1; d_call: TRBD2; v_call: TRBV6-5; cdr3_aa: CASSSGLAAYNEQFF; cdr3_nt: TGTGCCAGCAGTTCTGGACTAGCGGCTTACAATGAGCAGTTCTTC
clone_size: -; j_call: TRBJ1-2; d_call: -; v_call: TRBV23-1; cdr3_aa: CASTEGGTTERKGPLNGYTF; cdr3_nt: TGCGCCAGCACCGAAGGGGGGACCACAGAGAGAAAAGGTCCTTTGAATGGCTACACCTTC
clone_size: -; j_call: TRBJ1-5; d_call: -; v_call: TRBV19; cdr3_aa: CASTRWRGGGQPQHF; cdr3_nt: TGTGCCAGTACTCGCTGGAGGGGGGGTGGTCAGCCCCAGCATTTT
clone_size: once; j_call: TRBJ2-7; d_call: TRBD2; v_call: TRBV7-6; cdr3_aa: CASSLALFSGGNEQYF; cdr3_nt: TGTGCCAGCAGCTTAGCGCTTTTTAGCGGGGGAAACGAGCAGTACTTC
clone_size: -; j_call: TRBJ2-1; d_call: TRBD1; v_call: TRBV19; cdr3_aa: CASTPGQGAYEQFF; cdr3_nt: TGTGCCAGTACCCCCGGACAGGGGGCTTATGAGCAGTTCTTC
clone_size: -; j_call: TRBJ2-1; d_call: -; v_call: TRBV4-1; cdr3_aa: CASSYNGADGNEQFF; cdr3_nt: TGCGCCAGCAGCTACAATGGGGCAGATGGAAATGAGCAGTTCTTC
clone_size: -; j_call: TRBJ1-1; d_call: TRBD1; v_call: TRBV12-5; cdr3_aa: CASGPTGGRRAFF; cdr3_nt: TGTGCTAGTGGTCCTACAGGGGGCCGGCGAGCTTTCTTT
clone_size: -; j_call: TRBJ2-5; d_call: -; v_call: TRBV4-3; cdr3_aa: CASSPRRVQETQYF; cdr3_nt: TGCGCCAGCAGCCCCCGAAGAGTACAAGAGACCCAGTACTTC
clone_size: once; j_call: TRBJ2-7; d_call: -; v_call: TRBV4-3; cdr3_aa: CASSQDKGSYEQYF; cdr3_nt: TGCGCCAGCAGCCAAGATAAAGGCAGCTACGAGCAGTACTTC
clone_size: -; j_call: TRBJ1-5; d_call: -; v_call: TRBV4-1; cdr3_aa: CASSQMPHPHQPQHF; cdr3_nt: TGCGCCAGCAGCCAGATGCCCCACCCCCATCAGCCCCAGCATTTT
clone_size: -; j_call: TRBJ2-1; d_call: -; v_call: TRBV24-1; cdr3_aa: CATSGPEYNEQFF; cdr3_nt: TGTGCCACCAGTGGTCCGGAGTACAATGAGCAGTTCTTC
clone_size: -; j_call: TRBJ2-7; d_call: -; v_call: TRBV18; cdr3_aa: CASSYSGPGSYEQYF; cdr3_nt: TGTGCCAGCTCATATTCAGGGCCTGGCTCCTACGAGCAGTACTTC
clone_size: few; j_call: TRBJ1-2; d_call: -; v_call: TRBV5-5; cdr3_aa: CASSLSEVGYTF; cdr3_nt: TGTGCCAGCAGCTTATCGGAGGTTGGCTACACCTTC
clone_size: -; j_call: TRBJ1-6; d_call: -; v_call: TRBV30; cdr3_aa: CAWSELGGRGAPLHF; cdr3_nt: TGTGCCTGGAGTGAACTAGGGGGGAGAGGGGCACCCCTCCACTTT
clone_size: -; j_call: TRBJ2-7; d_call: -; v_call: TRBV5-1; cdr3_aa: CASRDAPGDVRREQYF; cdr3_nt: TGCGCCAGCAGGGATGCCCCAGGGGACGTACGGCGCGAGCAGTACTTC
clone_size: -; j_call: TRBJ2-7; d_call: TRBD1; v_call: TRBV15; cdr3_aa: CATSRVRTGASYEQYF; cdr3_nt: TGTGCCACCAGCAGAGTCCGGACAGGGGCTAGCTACGAGCAGTACTTC
clone_size: -; j_call: TRBJ1-5; d_call: TRBD1; v_call: TRBV19; cdr3_aa: CASSRDSHQPQHF; cdr3_nt: TGTGCCAGTAGCCGGGACAGCCATCAGCCCCAGCATTTT
clone_size: -; j_call: TRBJ2-7; d_call: TRBD2; v_call: TRBV6-5; cdr3_aa: CASSPTSGGAYEQYF; cdr3_nt: TGTGCCAGCAGTCCGACGTCGGGAGGGGCCTACGAGCAGTACTTC
clone_size: -; j_call: TRBJ1-2; d_call: -; v_call: TRBV18; cdr3_aa: CASSPQVPRGGYTF; cdr3_nt: TGTGCCAGCTCACCACAGGTCCCTCGTGGGGGCTACACCTTC
clone_size: -; j_call: TRBJ1-2; d_call: -; v_call: TRBV28; cdr3_aa: CASTQGVDGYTF; cdr3_nt: TGTGCCAGCACTCAGGGAGTGGATGGCTACACCTTC
clone_size: -; j_call: TRBJ1-6; d_call: -; v_call: TRBV21-1; cdr3_aa: CASSRRIPGASYNSPLHF; cdr3_nt: TGTGCCAGCAGCCGTAGAATACCGGGAGCCTCCTATAATTCACCCCTCCACTTT
clone_size: -; j_call: TRBJ1-1; d_call: -; v_call: TRBV25-1; cdr3_aa: CASMNTEAFF; cdr3_nt: TGTGCCAGCATGAACACTGAAGCTTTCTTT
clone_size: -; j_call: TRBJ1-4; d_call: TRBD1; v_call: TRBV28; cdr3_aa: CASSPGQIRATNEKLFF; cdr3_nt: TGTGCCAGCAGTCCGGGACAGATACGTGCAACTAATGAAAAACTGTTTTTT
clone_size: -; j_call: TRBJ2-1; d_call: TRBD2; v_call: TRBV2; cdr3_aa: CASKPQLAGGLYNEQFF; cdr3_nt: TGTGCCAGCAAACCCCAGCTAGCGGGGGGGCTCTACAATGAGCAGTTCTTC
clone_size: -; j_call: TRBJ2-5; d_call: TRBD2; v_call: TRBV5-5; cdr3_aa: CASSVAPGLASETQYF; cdr3_nt: TGTGCCAGCAGCGTAGCGCCGGGACTAGCGAGTGAGACCCAGTACTTC
clone_size: -; j_call: TRBJ2-5; d_call: -; v_call: TRBV2; cdr3_aa: CASSSEMGAGETQYF; cdr3_nt: TGTGCCAGCAGTTCCGAGATGGGGGCGGGGGAGACCCAGTACTTC
clone_size: few; j_call: TRBJ1-2; d_call: -; v_call: TRBV7-2; cdr3_aa: CASSLVGYGYTF; cdr3_nt: TGTGCCAGCAGCTTAGTGGGGTATGGCTACACCTTC
clone_size: -; j_call: TRBJ1-2; d_call: -; v_call: TRBV5-4; cdr3_aa: CASSLLGQGNSGYTF; cdr3_nt: TGTGCCAGCAGCTTGCTGGGCCAGGGGAACTCGGGCTACACCTTC